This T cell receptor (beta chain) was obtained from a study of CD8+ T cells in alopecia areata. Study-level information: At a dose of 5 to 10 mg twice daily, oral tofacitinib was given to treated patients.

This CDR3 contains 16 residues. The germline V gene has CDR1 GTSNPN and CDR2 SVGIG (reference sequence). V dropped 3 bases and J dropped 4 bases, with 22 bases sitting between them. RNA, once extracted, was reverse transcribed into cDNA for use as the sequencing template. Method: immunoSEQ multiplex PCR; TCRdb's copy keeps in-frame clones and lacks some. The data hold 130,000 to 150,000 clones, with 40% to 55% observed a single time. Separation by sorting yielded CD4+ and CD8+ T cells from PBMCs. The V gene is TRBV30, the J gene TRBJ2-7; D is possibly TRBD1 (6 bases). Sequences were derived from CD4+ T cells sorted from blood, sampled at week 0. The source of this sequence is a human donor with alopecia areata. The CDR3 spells CAWRLSGQGRLYEQYF. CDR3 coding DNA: TGTGCCTGGAGGTTATCGGGTCAGGGGCGGTTGTACGAGCAGTACTTC.